This TCR beta chain was identified in a study of esophageal squamous cell carcinoma under preoperative chemotherapy. On the study more broadly: TCR repertoires were profiled from both peripheral blood T cells and tumor-infiltrating lymphocytes. Study results and caveats: After chemotherapy, TCR diversity rose significantly in peripheral T cells but not in tumor-infiltrating lymphocytes.

Specified time point: after preoperative PTX-NDP chemotherapy. Patients received paclitaxel-nedaplatin as preoperative chemotherapy before surgery. Worth noting for this clonotype: The antigen remains unidentified. It is unclear where the CDR3 begins or ends on the DNA, so no DNA is shown, and the CDR3 is as TCRdb lists it.

The CDR3 spans 16 amino acids, including both terminal residues. Germline CDR1 SGHVS, CDR2 FNYEAQ. TCRdb processed the PCR reads anew with MiXCR; each CDR3 protein has one entry. The sample lists about 32,000 distinct CDR3 sequences, 40% to 65% occurring once. The rearrangement links TRBV7-6 to TRBJ2-5; the D segment call TRBD2 is taken from the table without a DNA check. Sampling was performed from a patient given preoperative chemotherapy. The receptor was derived from a human donor with esophageal squamous cell carcinoma. The donor label of this sample is uncertain. The CDR3 loop reads CASSLAFVAGGASRFF.